The 17 T cell receptor beta chains below all came from one sample that was sequenced in a study of CD8+ T cells in alopecia areata listed by TCRdb under 2018. Taken with the paper, the label for time point translates to: more than three weeks on oral tofacitinib. This sample's treatment or condition label indicates: oral pan-JAK inhibitor, 5-10 mg twice daily. The library relied on the immunoSEQ multiplex PCR assay. To provide template for TCR sequencing, every sample had RNA extracted and reverse transcribed into cDNA. TCRdb holds this immuneACCESS table with in-frame rearrangements only. Some clones are missing; in checked studies, unresolved V genes explain under half, and the rest has no known cause. A total of about 160,000 clones appear in this sample, 50% to 70% of them only once. The ten largest clonotypes hold about 0.94% of the sample. Sequences were derived from CD4+ T cells sorted from blood, sampled at week 4, from a patient treated with tofacitinib. These receptors came from a human donor with alopecia areata.

The chain is built from TRBV5-6 and TRBJ2-4, with a possible D match to TRBD2 (5 bases). The V gene lost 4 bases and the J gene lost 7 bases, with 12 bases spanning the gap. This CDR3 comprises 13 residues. Per germline, CDR1 SGHDT and CDR2 YYEEEE. CDR3 sequence reads: CASSPYRGNIQYF. Here the CDR3 DNA reads TGTGCCAGCAGCCCCTACCGGGGTAACATTCAGTACTTC.

This clone was counted between two and nine times. The chain links TRBV27 to TRBJ2-5; the D call may be TRBD1 or TRBD2 (6 bases each). V lost 7 bases, J lost 5 bases, and 29 bases lay in between. Germline CDR1 reads MNHEY; CDR2 reads SMNVEV (reference sequence). The CDR3 is 18 amino acids. CDR3 bases: TGTGCCAGCACCGTCCCCGGGGGCAGGAGGTGGCGGAATGAGACCCAGTACTTC. Amino acids: CASTVPGGRRWRNETQYF.

The genes are TRBV9 and TRBJ2-3, with 8 positions matching TRBD1. CDR1 and CDR2 (germline): SGDLS, YYNGEE. Trimming removed 0 bases from V and 2 bases from J; junction bases left unmatched: 5. This CDR3 has 16 residues. CDR3 DNA: TGTGCCAGCAGCGTAGCCGGGACAGGAGCCACAGATACGCAGTATTTT. Protein sequence: CASSVAGTGATDTQYF.

V usage is TRBV29-1 and J usage is TRBJ2-1; TRBD1 might be the D (6 bases). Germline assignment: CDR1 SQVTM and CDR2 ANQGSEA. The CDR3 contains 13 residues. Trimming removed 7 bases at V and 2 bases at J, with 12 bases between. CDR3 sequence (DNA): TGCAGCGCAGGGGTCGTAACCTACAATGAGCAGTTCTTC. It translates to CSAGVVTYNEQFF.

The chain couples TRBV10-3 to TRBJ1-2; D unclear. Trimming left V 3 bases short and J 2 bases short, with 7 bases between. CDR1 is ENHRY and CDR2 is SYGVKD in the germline V gene. This CDR3 region has 13 residues. The CDR3, as DNA: TGTGCCATCAGTGACTCGAAGAACTATGGCTACACCTTC. Amino acids: CAISDSKNYGYTF.

V usage is TRBV7-2 and J usage is TRBJ2-1; maybe TRBD1 (6 bases). The V gene's germline CDR1 is SGHTA and CDR2 FQGNSA. The V and J ends lost 4 bases and 5 bases respectively, with 18 bases between them. This CDR3 region has 16 residues. DNA of the CDR3: TGTGCCAGCAGCTCTAGTAGGGGGACACGGAACAATGAGCAGTTCTTC. Its protein product is CASSSSRGTRNNEQFF.

The chain links TRBV5-1 to TRBJ2-2, with a tentative D call TRBD2 (5 bases). V lost 9 bases, J lost 2 bases, and 14 bases lay in between. Germline CDR1 and CDR2: SGHRS and YFSETQ. This CDR3 comprises 14 residues. The CDR3: CATQPDYNTGELFF. DNA for the CDR3: TGCGCCACCCAGCCCGACTATAACACCGGGGAGCTGTTTTTT.

This clone was counted a single time. The rearrangement uses TRBV2 and TRBJ1-1, with D hard to call. This CDR3 spans 13 amino acids. Germline V gene sequence: CDR1 SNHLY, CDR2 FYNNEI. Trimming left V 4 bases short and J 3 bases short, with 9 bases between. In nucleotides, the CDR3 is TGTGCCAGCAGTGCGGTGCGGGACACTGAAGCTTTCTTT. Translation gives CASSAVRDTEAFF.

The V and J genes are TRBV6-5 and TRBJ2-7; maybe TRBD2 (6 bases). This CDR3 region has 12 residues. Germline loops: CDR1 MNHEY, CDR2 SVGAGI. V was shortened by 6 bases and J by 6 bases, with 12 bases between the two germline ends. The CDR3 reads CASSPEEGEQYF. The DNA of the CDR3 is TGTGCCAGCAGCCCGGAGGAGGGCGAGCAGTACTTC.

V gene TRBV7-3 combines with J gene TRBJ2-3, with no clear D. Germline V gene sequence: CDR1 SGHTA, CDR2 FQGTGA. The germline V and J ends were trimmed by 1 base and 0 bases, with 5 bases remaining between them. The CDR3 consists of 14 residues. For the CDR3, the DNA is TGTGCCAGCAGCTTAATGGGGAGCACAGATACGCAGTATTTT. It specifies CASSLMGSTDTQYF. Filled out from reference TRBV7-3 and TRBJ2-3, the complete variable domain reads GAGVSQTPSNKVTEKGKYVELRCDPISGHTALYWYRQSLGQGPEFLIYFQGTGAADDSGLPNDRFFAVRPEGSVSTLKIQRTERGDSAVYLCASSLMGSTDTQYFGPGTRLTVL.

The CDR3: CASNRGKGQPQHF. The CDR3 DNA reads TGTGCCAGCAATCGGGGTAAAGGTCAGCCCCAGCATTTT. The chain couples TRBV2 to TRBJ1-5; D unclear. V dropped 7 bases and J dropped 6 bases, with 13 bases sitting between them. This CDR3 region has 13 residues. Per germline, CDR1 SNHLY and CDR2 FYNNEI.

The chain carries TRBV30 and TRBJ1-2; possible D gene TRBD1, 6 bases. Germline V gene lookup returns CDR1 GTSNPN and CDR2 SVGIG (reference sequence). V was pared by 2 bases and J by 4 bases, with 11 bases between. The CDR3 consists of 13 residues. The CDR3 DNA reads TGTGCCTGGAGTTTCTCGGACAGCTATGGCTACACCTTC. Translation gives CAWSFSDSYGYTF. The whole variable domain, filled in from reference TRBV30 and TRBJ1-2, reads SQTIHQWPATLVQPVGSPLSLECTVEGTSNPNLYWYRQAAGRGLQLLFYSVGIGQISSEVPQNLSASRPQDRQFILSSKKLLLSDSGFYLCAWSFSDSYGYTFGSGTRLTVV.

The gene calls are TRBV18 and TRBJ1-3, with 9 bases aligning to TRBD1. Germline V gene sequence: CDR1 KGHSH, CDR2 LQKENI. The J segment lost 2 bases and the V segment lost 6 bases, leaving 5 bases of the junction unmatched. CDR3 length: 15 residues. The CDR3 sequence: CASSRTGETGNTIYF. The CDR3 DNA is TGTGCCAGCTCGCGGACAGGGGAAACTGGAAACACCATATATTTT.

CDR3 sequence: CASSVGTGGNIQYF. The CDR3 DNA reads TGTGCCAGCAGTGTGGGGACAGGGGGCAACATTCAGTACTTC. The genes are TRBV6-1 and TRBJ2-4, with 12 bases that match TRBD1. The CDR3 contains 14 residues. Unmatched junction bases numbered 2, after V lost 4 bases and J lost 7 bases. Germline CDR1 and CDR2: MNHNS and SASEGT.

The chain is built from TRBV7-9 and TRBJ1-2; D uncertain. There are 13 residues in the CDR3. Germline loops: CDR1 SEHNR, CDR2 FQNEAQ (reference sequence). V lost 6 bases to trimming and J lost 4 bases, with 12 bases between them. The CDR3 region has the DNA TGTGCCAGCAGTCAGACCTACAGCTATGGCTACACCTTC. Translated: CASSQTYSYGYTF.

Note on this clone: This sample includes further DNA sequences coding for the same CDR3. The rearrangement links TRBV29-1 to TRBJ2-3; no firm D call. The length of the CDR3 is 11 residues. Germline values: CDR1 SQVTM, CDR2 ANQGSEA. Trimming removed 5 bases from V and 0 bases from J, with 3 bases in between. The CDR3: CSVLSTDTQYF. The CDR3 coding sequence is TGCAGCGTTCTTAGCACAGATACGCAGTATTTT.

The CDR3 nucleotides are TGCGCCAGCAGCTTGGGGGCTAGCGGATTCCAAGAGACCCAGTACTTC. Residues: CASSLGASGFQETQYF. The genes are TRBV5-1 and TRBJ2-5; the match to TRBD2 covers 7 bases. The CDR3 contains 16 residues. In germline, CDR1 is SGHRS, CDR2 YFSETQ. Germline trimming cut 0 bases from V and 1 base from J; bases unmatched to any gene: 6. The whole variable domain, filled in from reference TRBV5-1 and TRBJ2-5, reads KAGVTQTPRYLIKTRGQQVTLSCSPISGHRSVSWYQQTPGQGLQFLFEYFSETQRNKGNFPGRFSGRQFSNSRSEMNVSTLELGDSALYLCASSLGASGFQETQYFGPGTRLLVL.